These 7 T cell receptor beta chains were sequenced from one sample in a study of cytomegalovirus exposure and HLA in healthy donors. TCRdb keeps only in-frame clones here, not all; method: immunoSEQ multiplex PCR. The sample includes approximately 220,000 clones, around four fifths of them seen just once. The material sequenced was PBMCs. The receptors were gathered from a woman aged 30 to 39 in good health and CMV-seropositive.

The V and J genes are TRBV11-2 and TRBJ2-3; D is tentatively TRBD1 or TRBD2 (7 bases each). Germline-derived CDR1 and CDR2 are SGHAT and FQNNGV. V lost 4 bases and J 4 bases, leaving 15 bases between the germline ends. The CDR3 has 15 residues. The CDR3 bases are TGTGCCAGCAGCTCAGGGGGAGGGGTTGCAGATACGCAGTATTTT. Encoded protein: CASSSGGGVADTQYF.

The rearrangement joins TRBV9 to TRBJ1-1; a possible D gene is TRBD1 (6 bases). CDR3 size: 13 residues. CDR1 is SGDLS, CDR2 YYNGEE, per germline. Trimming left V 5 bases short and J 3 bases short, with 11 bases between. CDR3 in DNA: TGTGCCAGCAGTGGGGGCGGCGACACTGAAGCTTTCTTT. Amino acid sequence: CASSGGGDTEAFF.

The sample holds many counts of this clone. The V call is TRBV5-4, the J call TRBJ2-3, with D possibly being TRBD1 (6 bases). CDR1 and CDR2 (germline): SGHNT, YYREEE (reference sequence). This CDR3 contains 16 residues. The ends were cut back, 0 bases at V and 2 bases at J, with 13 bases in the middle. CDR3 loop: CASSLAGTYYTDTQYF. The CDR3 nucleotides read TGTGCCAGCAGCTTGGCTGGGACATACTACACAGATACGCAGTATTTT. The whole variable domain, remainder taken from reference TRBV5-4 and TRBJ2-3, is ETGVTQSPTHLIKTRGQQVTLRCSSQSGHNTVSWYQQALGQGPQFIFQYYREEENGRGNFPPRFSGLQFPNYSSELNVNALELDDSALYLCASSLAGTYYTDTQYFGPGTRLTVL.

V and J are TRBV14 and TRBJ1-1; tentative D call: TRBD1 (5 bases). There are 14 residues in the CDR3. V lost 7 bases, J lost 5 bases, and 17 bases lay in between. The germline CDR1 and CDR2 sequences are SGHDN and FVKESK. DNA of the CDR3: TGTGCCAGCACCTACGGCGGGGGATTGACTGAAGCTTTCTTT. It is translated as CASTYGGGLTEAFF. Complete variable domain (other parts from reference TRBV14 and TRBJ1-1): EAGVTQFPSHSVIEKGQTVTLRCDPISGHDNLYWYRRVMGKEIKFLLHFVKESKQDESGMPNNRFLAERTGGTYSTLKVQPAELEDSGVYFCASTYGGGLTEAFFGQGTRLTVV.

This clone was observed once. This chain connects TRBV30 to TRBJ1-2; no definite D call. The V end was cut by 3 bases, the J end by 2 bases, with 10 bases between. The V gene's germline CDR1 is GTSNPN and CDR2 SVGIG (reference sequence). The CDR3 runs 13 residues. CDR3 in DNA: TGTGCCTGGAGAGACGGAACCAACTATGGCTACACCTTC. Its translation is CAWRDGTNYGYTF.

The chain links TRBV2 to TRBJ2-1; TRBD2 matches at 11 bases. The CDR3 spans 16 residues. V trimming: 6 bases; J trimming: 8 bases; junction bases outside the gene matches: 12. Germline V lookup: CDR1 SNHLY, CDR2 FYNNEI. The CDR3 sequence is CASRILTSGSRDEQFF. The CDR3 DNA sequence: TGTGCCAGCAGGATACTTACTAGCGGGAGTAGGGATGAGCAGTTCTTC.

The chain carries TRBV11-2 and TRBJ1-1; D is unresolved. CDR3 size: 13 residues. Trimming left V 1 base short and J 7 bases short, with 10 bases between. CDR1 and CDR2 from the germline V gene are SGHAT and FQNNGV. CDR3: CASSLADRDEAFF. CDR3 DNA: TGTGCCAGCAGCTTAGCGGACCGAGATGAAGCTTTCTTT.